The present T cell receptor beta chain was sequenced within a study of T-cell memory formation after mild COVID-19. Study results and caveats: In pre-infection memory, a portion of responding clones appeared, which suggested that cross-reactive memory joined. Clones that contracted clustered mainly in CM and EM if CD4+ and in EMRA if CD8+.

Trimming at V came to 2 bases and at J to 0 bases, leaving 6 bases not matched to a gene. The CDR3 extends over 16 amino acids. In germline, CDR1 is MNHEY, CDR2 SVGEGT. MiXCR, applied by TCRdb to the 5' RACE reads, yields one record per CDR3 protein. Counted here are hundreds of thousands of distinct CDR3 sequences, around 15% occurring once; the ten biggest clones make up about 23%. The sample holds a few counts of this clonotype. Its cognate antigen is unknown. Input material: PBMCs or a T cell subset sorted from them (not recorded which). This sequence joins TRBV6-2 or TRBV6-3 and TRBJ2-7, with TRBD1 identical over 8 bases. The sequence derives from a man younger than 30 who had mild COVID-19 (a few samples of this study predate the infection). Cell type and time point are not known. In nucleotides, the CDR3 is TGTGCCAGCAGTTACCGGGACAGGTACTCCTCCTACGAGCAGTACTTC. This sequence encodes CASSYRDRYSSYEQYF.